Given below is one TCR beta chain in context. V shed 2 bases, J shed 2 bases, and the junction held 6 bases outside the gene matches. Per the germline V gene, CDR1 is GTSNPN and CDR2 is SVGIG (reference sequence). The CDR3 has 15 amino acids. The sample is drawn from a study of blood T cell repertoires in COVID-19. About the study: Whether acute or convalescent, the COVID-19 samples came from the United States, Italy and Spain.

Enrolled through a virtual design, the participants were between about 18 and 100 years of age and came from approximately 25 US areas. Researchers sorted participants into cohorts using their self-reported clinical history. Authors' methods: How many nucleated cells were present was estimated from reference gene primer amplification. Profiling relied on immunoSEQ multiplex PCR, and the TCRdb table lists in-frame clones only, not all of them. That table furnishes V, J and clone size, whereas the DNA furnished D and trimming. The sample has roughly 200,000 clones; 85% are singletons. Material for sequencing was PBMCs or T cells enriched from blood (not recorded which). This rearrangement joins TRBV30 to TRBJ1-3; TRBD1 matches at 7 bases. The TCR originated in a man between 40 and 49 years old who had recovered from COVID-19. The CDR3 DNA follows: TGTGCCTGGAGTACCTCTACAGGGGCTGGAAACACCATATATTTT. Protein sequence: CAWSTSTGAGNTIYF. Full variable domain (missing parts from reference TRBV30 and TRBJ1-3): SQTIHQWPATLVQPVGSPLSLECTVEGTSNPNLYWYRQAAGRGLQLLFYSVGIGQISSEVPQNLSASRPQDRQFILSSKKLLLSDSGFYLCAWSTSTGAGNTIYFGEGSWLTVV.